Below are 24 T cell receptor beta chains sequenced from a single sample in a study of response to subunit inactivated influenza vaccine. TCRdb processed the RT-PCR reads anew with MiXCR; each CDR3 protein has one entry. The sample includes about 620,000 distinct CDR3 sequences, 11% of them seen just once. These data were likewise used in another study, on T cells expressing NK-cell markers. As that report states: With UMIs, 5'RACE template switching was used to make TCR beta cDNA.

Sequencing was performed on PBMCs from blood, taken on the day of vaccination. These receptors all come from a man between 50 and 59 years old who received an inactivated influenza vaccine.

This clonotype was picked up a small number of times. The chain is built from TRBV3-1 and TRBJ2-1; 9 nucleotides match TRBD1. The length of the CDR3 is 15 residues. Looked up from germline, CDR1 is LGHDT and CDR2 is YNNKEL (reference sequence). The V segment lost 0 bases and the J segment 6 bases; nucleotides outside the gene matches: 3. In DNA, the CDR3 is TGTGCCAGCAGCCAAGACAGGGGACAGGGCAATGAGCAGTTCTTC. It encodes CASSQDRGQGNEQFF.

In its sample, this clonotype was seen a few times. V is TRBV12-3 or TRBV12-4 and J is TRBJ2-3, with D maybe TRBD2 (7 bases). The V gene lost 3 bases and the J gene lost 2 bases, with 15 bases spanning the gap. The CDR3 spans 16 residues. CDR3: CASSLEGEGSTDTQYF. The CDR3, as DNA: TGTGCCAGCAGTTTGGAGGGGGAGGGTTCCACAGATACGCAGTATTTT.

This clonotype was picked up many times. This sequence joins TRBV5-1 and TRBJ2-7; D gene ambiguous. The CDR3 spans 12 residues. V lost 2 bases and J 4 bases, leaving 7 bases between the germline ends. From germline, CDR1 is SGHRS and CDR2 YFSETQ. The CDR3 nucleotides are TGCGCCAGCAGCTTCAACCAATACGAGCAGTACTTC. It encodes CASSFNQYEQYF.

The V gene is TRBV20-1, the J gene TRBJ2-1; 13 bases align to TRBD2. J was trimmed by 7 bases and V by 5 bases; bases with no gene match: 8. The germline V gene has CDR1 DFQATT and CDR2 SNEGSKA (reference sequence). The length of the CDR3 is 15 residues. The CDR3 DNA sequence: TGCAGTGCTCCAAAGTGGGGACTAGCGGGAAATGAGCAGTTCTTC. Its translation: CSAPKWGLAGNEQFF.

This clonotype came up a few times. This sequence joins TRBV7-8 and TRBJ1-5, with a possible D match to TRBD1 (5 bases). The CDR3 loop spans 16 amino acids. CDR1 SGHVS and CDR2 FQNEAQ come from the germline V gene. Trimming stripped 2 bases from V and 4 bases from J, with 15 bases between. The CDR3 bases are TGTGCCAGCAGCTTAAATACGCGACAGACTAATCAGCCCCAGCATTTT. It yields the protein CASSLNTRQTNQPQHF.

This rearrangement joins TRBV7-2 to TRBJ2-7, with D possibly TRBD2 on 6 matching bases. CDR1 SGHTA and CDR2 FQGNSA come from the germline V gene. This CDR3 contains 14 residues. Trimming removed 1 base at V and 4 bases at J, with 11 bases between. The CDR3 DNA is TGTGCCAGCAGCTTAGTGGCGGAGGGGTACGAGCAGTACTTC. Translating it yields CASSLVAEGYEQYF.

This clonotype was counted only a few times. The CDR3 spells CARRDYYNEQFF. CDR3 nucleotides: TGTGCCAGAAGGGACTACTACAATGAGCAGTTCTTC. This chain links TRBV30 with TRBJ2-1; 7 bases align to TRBD2. The CDR3 is made up of 12 amino acids. Germline CDR1 GTSNPN, CDR2 SVGIG (reference sequence). The junction had 4 bases not matched to a gene; V was cut back by 8 bases and J by 3 bases. Together with reference TRBV30 and TRBJ2-1, the CDR3 gives the full variable domain: SQTIHQWPATLVQPVGSPLSLECTVEGTSNPNLYWYRQAAGRGLQLLFYSVGIGQISSEVPQNLSASRPQDRQFILSSKKLLLSDSGFYLCARRDYYNEQFFGPGTRLTVL.

The rearrangement joins TRBV20-1 to TRBJ2-7; 8 bases map to TRBD1. Trimming at V came to 1 base and at J to 4 bases, leaving 6 bases not matched to a gene. Germline assignment: CDR1 DFQATT and CDR2 SNEGSKA (reference sequence). The CDR3 is made up of 14 amino acids. The CDR3 spells CSARGQGAPYEQYF. CDR3 sequence (DNA): TGCAGTGCTAGAGGGCAGGGGGCACCTTACGAGCAGTACTTC.

The gene calls are TRBV7-9 and TRBJ1-4, with D possibly TRBD1 on 6 matching bases. Germline V lookup: CDR1 SEHNR, CDR2 FQNEAQ (reference sequence). This CDR3 is 15 amino acids long. V lost 6 bases to trimming and J lost 3 bases, with 14 bases between them. Here the CDR3 reads CASRSNRAPNEKLFF. The CDR3 DNA is TGTGCCAGCAGGTCCAACAGGGCCCCTAATGAAAAACTGTTTTTT.

The chain joins TRBV6-2 or TRBV6-3 to TRBJ2-7; no definite D call. Germline V lookup: CDR1 MNHEY, CDR2 SVGEGT. The CDR3 is 14 residues long. V dropped 7 bases and J dropped 0 bases, with 13 bases sitting between them. The CDR3 DNA sequence: TGTGCCAGCATCAAAGACTTGAACTCCTACGAGCAGTACTTC. Protein sequence: CASIKDLNSYEQYF.

V usage is TRBV28 and J usage is TRBJ2-7; 9 bases fit TRBD2. Germline V gives CDR1 MDHEN, CDR2 SYDVKM. Trimming cost V 10 bases and J 1 base; bases outside gene matches: 8. The CDR3 runs 14 residues. CDR3 amino acids: CATWGRGGSYEQYF. CDR3 sequence (DNA): TGTGCCACTTGGGGGCGGGGGGGTTCCTACGAGCAGTACTTC.

The V and J genes are TRBV2 and TRBJ1-4; D unclear. The CDR3 totals 14 residues. V gave up 8 bases and J gave up 7 bases, with 17 bases separating them. Germline V gene data show CDR1 as SNHLY and CDR2 as FYNNEI. CDR3 sequence (DNA): TGTGCCAGCCGATCGCAATCGGAGGGTGAAAAACTGTTTTTT. Protein: CASRSQSEGEKLFF.

In this sample, this clonotype turned up a few times. The J gene is TRBJ1-1, the V gene TRBV9; maybe TRBD1 (5 bases). V lost 0 bases and J lost 0, with 9 bases in between. Germline V lookup: CDR1 SGDLS, CDR2 YYNGEE. CDR3 length: 15 residues. CDR3 sequence reads: CASSVGGEVNTEAFF. The DNA for the CDR3 is TGTGCCAGCAGCGTAGGGGGGGAAGTGAACACTGAAGCTTTCTTT.

The chain employs TRBV4-2 and TRBJ2-1; the match to TRBD2 covers 7 bases. Germline assignment: CDR1 LGHNA and CDR2 YNFKEQ. With 0 bases clipped from V and 5 bases from J, the junction kept 4 bases outside the gene matches. There are 15 residues in the CDR3. The CDR3 protein is CASSQEGGGDNEQFF. CDR3 in DNA: TGTGCCAGCAGCCAAGAGGGCGGGGGAGACAATGAGCAGTTCTTC.

The chain carries TRBV7-8 and TRBJ2-2, with D possibly being TRBD1 (6 bases). Trimming took off 5 bases at V and 3 bases at J, with 10 bases between the two ends. Per germline, CDR1 SGHVS and CDR2 FQNEAQ. The CDR3 runs 14 residues. CDR3 amino acids: CASSPRQDTGELFF. The CDR3 nucleotides read TGTGCCAGCAGCCCTCGACAGGACACCGGGGAGCTGTTTTTT.

This clonotype was counted only a few times. The gene calls are TRBV24-1 and TRBJ2-2, with D perhaps matching TRBD1 (6 bases). The V end lost 4 bases, the J end lost 2 bases, and 10 bases lay between the germline ends. The CDR3 totals 15 residues. The germline V gene encodes CDR1 KGHDR and CDR2 SFDVKD. The CDR3, as DNA: TGTGCCACCAGTGACGGGACACCCAACACCGGGGAGCTGTTTTTT. It codes for CATSDGTPNTGELFF.

This clonotype has just a few counts. V and J are TRBV7-2 and TRBJ1-1; no clear D gene. CDR1 is SGHTA, CDR2 FQGNSA, per germline. Trimming took off 2 bases at V and 0 bases at J, with 10 bases between the two ends. The CDR3 spans 15 residues. DNA for the CDR3: TGTGCCAGCAGCTTACTTCCAGCTGTGAACACTGAAGCTTTCTTT. Amino acid sequence: CASSLLPAVNTEAFF.

This clonotype appeared once. The rearrangement links TRBV27 to TRBJ2-5, with TRBD1 as a possible D gene (6 bases). Per the germline V gene, CDR1 is MNHEY and CDR2 is SMNVEV (reference sequence). Deletions cut 2 bases from V and 4 bases from J, with 14 bases between. The CDR3 is 15 amino acids. The DNA for the CDR3 is TGTGCCAGCAGTTTAAGGTGGGGGCGTCCAGAGACCCAGTACTTC. The encoded protein is CASSLRWGRPETQYF.

The V and J genes are TRBV20-1 and TRBJ2-1, with 13 bases fitting TRBD2. Per the germline V gene, CDR1 is DFQATT and CDR2 is SNEGSKA (reference sequence). The CDR3 sequence is 14 residues long. The CDR3 spells CSPGLAGLGGEQFF. Written as DNA, the CDR3 is TGCAGCCCGGGACTAGCGGGGTTAGGGGGTGAGCAGTTCTTC.

This clonotype was seen more than once but under ten times. J is TRBJ2-3 and V is TRBV29-1, with D possibly matching TRBD1 (5 bases). The CDR3 has 14 amino acids. Trimming removed 2 bases at V and 3 bases at J, with 12 bases between. Germline V gene data show CDR1 as SQVTM and CDR2 as ANQGSEA. DNA of the CDR3: TGCAGCGTTGAAAGGGCAGGGCGGACAGATACGCAGTATTTT. Translating gives CSVERAGRTDTQYF.

This clonotype was observed a handful of times. The chain recombines TRBV7-2 with TRBJ2-2, with TRBD2 matching 13 bases. Germline CDR1 and CDR2: SGHTA and FQGNSA. This CDR3 has 17 amino acids. With 2 bases clipped from V and 4 bases from J, the junction kept 4 bases outside the gene matches. The CDR3 coding sequence is TGTGCCAGCAGCTTAAGGACTAGCGGGGGCCCCACCGGGGAGCTGTTTTTT. This codes for CASSLRTSGGPTGELFF.

This clonotype was detected many times. A read error may produce the germline difference seen at one junction end. The chain uses TRBV7-7 and TRBJ2-2, with D unresolved. The CDR3 is 13 residues long. The germline gives CDR1 SSHAT, CDR2 FNYEAQ (reference sequence). The CDR3 coding sequence is TGTGCTAGCAGCTTAGAGAACACCGGGGAGCTGTTTTTT. Its translation: CASSLENTGELFF.

This clonotype was seen repeatedly, ten times or more. The J gene is TRBJ1-1, the V gene TRBV12-3 or TRBV12-4; D call uncertain. CDR3 length: 15 residues. Trimming took 2 bases from V and 3 from J, leaving 13 bases between them. CDR3 residues: CASSLRSQVDTEAFF. DNA of the CDR3: TGTGCCAGCAGTTTACGGTCTCAGGTCGACACTGAAGCTTTCTTT.

CDR3 nucleotide sequence: TGTGCCAGCAGGTCGAGGACTCCTGGGAATGAGCAGTTCTTC. Translation: CASRSRTPGNEQFF. V is TRBV5-5 and J is TRBJ2-1; tentatively, D is TRBD2 (5 bases). Trimming pared 5 bases from V and 7 bases from J, leaving 16 bases between. This CDR3 contains 14 residues. Germline V gene sequence: CDR1 SGHKS, CDR2 YYEKEE (reference sequence).